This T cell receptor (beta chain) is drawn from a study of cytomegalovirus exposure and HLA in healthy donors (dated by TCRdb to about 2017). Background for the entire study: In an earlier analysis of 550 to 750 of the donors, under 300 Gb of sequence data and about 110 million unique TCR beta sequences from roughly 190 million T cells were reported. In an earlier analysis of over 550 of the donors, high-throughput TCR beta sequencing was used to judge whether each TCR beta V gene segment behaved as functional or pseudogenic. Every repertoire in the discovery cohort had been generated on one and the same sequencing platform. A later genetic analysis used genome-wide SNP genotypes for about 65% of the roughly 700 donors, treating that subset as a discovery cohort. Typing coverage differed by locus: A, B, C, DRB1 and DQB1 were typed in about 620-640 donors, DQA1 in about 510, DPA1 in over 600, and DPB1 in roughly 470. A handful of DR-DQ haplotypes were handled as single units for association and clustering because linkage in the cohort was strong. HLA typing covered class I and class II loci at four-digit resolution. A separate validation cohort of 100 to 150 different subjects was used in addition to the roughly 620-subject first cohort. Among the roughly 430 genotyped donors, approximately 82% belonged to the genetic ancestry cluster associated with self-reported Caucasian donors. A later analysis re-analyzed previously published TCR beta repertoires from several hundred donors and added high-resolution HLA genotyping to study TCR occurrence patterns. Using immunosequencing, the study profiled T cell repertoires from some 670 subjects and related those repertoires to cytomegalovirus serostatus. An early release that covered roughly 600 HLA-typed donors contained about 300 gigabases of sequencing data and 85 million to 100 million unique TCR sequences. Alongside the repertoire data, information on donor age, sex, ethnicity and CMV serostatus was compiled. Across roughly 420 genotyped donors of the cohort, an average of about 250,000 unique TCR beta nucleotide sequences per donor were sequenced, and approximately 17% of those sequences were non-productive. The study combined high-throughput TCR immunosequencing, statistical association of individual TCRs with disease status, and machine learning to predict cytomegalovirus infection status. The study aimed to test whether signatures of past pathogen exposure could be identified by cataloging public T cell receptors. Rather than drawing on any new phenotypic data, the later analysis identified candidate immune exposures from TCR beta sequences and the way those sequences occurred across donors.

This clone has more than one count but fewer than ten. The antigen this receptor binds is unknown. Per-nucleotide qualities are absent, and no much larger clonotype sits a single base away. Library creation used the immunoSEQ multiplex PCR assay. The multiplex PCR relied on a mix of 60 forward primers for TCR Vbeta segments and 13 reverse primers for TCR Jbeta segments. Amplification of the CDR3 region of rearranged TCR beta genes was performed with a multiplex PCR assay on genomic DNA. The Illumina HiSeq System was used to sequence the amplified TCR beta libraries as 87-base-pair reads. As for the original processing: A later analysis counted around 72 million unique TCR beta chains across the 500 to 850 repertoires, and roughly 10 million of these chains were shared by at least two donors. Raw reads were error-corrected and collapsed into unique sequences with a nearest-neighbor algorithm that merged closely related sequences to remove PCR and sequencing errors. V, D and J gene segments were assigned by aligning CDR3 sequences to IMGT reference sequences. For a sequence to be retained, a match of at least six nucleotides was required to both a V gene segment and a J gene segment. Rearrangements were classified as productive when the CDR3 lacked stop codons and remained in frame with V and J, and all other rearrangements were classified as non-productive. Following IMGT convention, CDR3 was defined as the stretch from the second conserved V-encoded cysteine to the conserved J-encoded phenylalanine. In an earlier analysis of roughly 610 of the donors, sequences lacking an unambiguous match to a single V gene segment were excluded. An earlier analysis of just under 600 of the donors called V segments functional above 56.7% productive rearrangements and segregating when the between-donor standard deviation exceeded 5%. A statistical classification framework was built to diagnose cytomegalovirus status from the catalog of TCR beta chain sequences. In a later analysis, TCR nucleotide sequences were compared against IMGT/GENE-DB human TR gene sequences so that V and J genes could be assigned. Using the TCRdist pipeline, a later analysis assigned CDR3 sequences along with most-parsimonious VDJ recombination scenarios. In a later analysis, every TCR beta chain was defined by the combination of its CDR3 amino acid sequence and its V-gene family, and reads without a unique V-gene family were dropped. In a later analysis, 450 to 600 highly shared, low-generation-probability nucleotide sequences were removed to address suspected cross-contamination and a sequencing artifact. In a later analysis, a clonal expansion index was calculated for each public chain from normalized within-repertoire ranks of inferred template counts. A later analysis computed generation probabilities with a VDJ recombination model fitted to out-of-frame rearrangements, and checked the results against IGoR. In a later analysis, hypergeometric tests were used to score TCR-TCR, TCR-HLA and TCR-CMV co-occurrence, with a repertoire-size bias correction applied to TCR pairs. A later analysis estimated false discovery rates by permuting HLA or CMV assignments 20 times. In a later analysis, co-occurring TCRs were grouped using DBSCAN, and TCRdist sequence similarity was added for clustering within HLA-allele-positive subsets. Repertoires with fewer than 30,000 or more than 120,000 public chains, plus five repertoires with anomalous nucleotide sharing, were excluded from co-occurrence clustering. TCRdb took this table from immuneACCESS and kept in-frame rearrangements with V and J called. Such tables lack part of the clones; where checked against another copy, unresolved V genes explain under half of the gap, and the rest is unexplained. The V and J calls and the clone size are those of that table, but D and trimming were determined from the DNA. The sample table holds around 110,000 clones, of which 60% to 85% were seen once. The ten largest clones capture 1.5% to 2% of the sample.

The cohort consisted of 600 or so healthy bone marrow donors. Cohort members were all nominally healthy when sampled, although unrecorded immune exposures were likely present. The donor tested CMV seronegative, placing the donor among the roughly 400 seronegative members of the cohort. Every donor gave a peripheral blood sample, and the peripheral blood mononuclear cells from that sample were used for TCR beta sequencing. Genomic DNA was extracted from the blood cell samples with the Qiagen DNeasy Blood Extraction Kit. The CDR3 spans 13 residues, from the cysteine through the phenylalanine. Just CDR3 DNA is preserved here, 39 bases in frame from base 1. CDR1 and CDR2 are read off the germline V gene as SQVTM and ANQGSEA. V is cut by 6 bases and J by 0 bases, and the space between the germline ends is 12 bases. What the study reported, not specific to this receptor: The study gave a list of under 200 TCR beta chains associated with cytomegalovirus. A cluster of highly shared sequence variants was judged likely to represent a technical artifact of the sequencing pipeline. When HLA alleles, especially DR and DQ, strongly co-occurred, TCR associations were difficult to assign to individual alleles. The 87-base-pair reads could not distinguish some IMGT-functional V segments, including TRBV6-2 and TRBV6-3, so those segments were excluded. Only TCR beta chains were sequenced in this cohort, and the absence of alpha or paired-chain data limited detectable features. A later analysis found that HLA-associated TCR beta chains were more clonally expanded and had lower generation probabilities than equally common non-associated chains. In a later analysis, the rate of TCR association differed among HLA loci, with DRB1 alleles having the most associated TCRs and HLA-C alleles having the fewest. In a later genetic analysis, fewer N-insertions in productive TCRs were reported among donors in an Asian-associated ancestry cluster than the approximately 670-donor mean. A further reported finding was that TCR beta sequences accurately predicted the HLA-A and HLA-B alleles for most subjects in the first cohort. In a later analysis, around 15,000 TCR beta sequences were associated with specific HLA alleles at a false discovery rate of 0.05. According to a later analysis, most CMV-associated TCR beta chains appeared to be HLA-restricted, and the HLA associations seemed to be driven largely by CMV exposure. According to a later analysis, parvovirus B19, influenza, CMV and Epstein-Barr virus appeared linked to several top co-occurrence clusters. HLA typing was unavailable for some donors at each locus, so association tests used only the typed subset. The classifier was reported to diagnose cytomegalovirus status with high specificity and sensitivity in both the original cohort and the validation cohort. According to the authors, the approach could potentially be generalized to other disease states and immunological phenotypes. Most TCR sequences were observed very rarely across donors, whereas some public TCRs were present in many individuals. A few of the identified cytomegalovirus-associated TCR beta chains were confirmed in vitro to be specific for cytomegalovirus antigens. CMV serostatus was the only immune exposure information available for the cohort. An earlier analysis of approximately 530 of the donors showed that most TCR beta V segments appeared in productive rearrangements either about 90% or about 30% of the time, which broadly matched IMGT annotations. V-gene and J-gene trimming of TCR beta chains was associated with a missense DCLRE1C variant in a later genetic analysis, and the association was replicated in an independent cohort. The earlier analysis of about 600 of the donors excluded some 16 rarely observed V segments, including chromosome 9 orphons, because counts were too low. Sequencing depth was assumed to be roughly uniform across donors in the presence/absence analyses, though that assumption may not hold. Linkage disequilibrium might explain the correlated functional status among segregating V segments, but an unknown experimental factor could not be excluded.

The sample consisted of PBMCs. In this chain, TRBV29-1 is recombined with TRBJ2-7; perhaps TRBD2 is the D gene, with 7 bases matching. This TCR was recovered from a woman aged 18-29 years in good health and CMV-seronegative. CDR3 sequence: CSVGGRLSYEQYF. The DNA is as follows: TGCAGCGTGGGGGGGCGACTCTCCTACGAGCAGTACTTC.